These 13 T cell receptor beta chains were sequenced from one sample in a study of shared clonotypes between healthy human individuals. The method was immunoSEQ multiplex PCR; TCRdb's version includes in-frame clones alone and lacks a portion of them. The data show some 510,000 clones, about four fifths seen once. The sequenced sample was PBMCs. These receptor sequences come from a woman aged 40 to 49 in good health. Some clones in this sample may be carry-over from other donors' samples.

This rearrangement joins TRBV7-9 to TRBJ2-3, with unresolved D. Germline CDR1 and CDR2: SEHNR and FQNEAQ (reference sequence). The CDR3 spans 11 residues. Trimming pared 7 bases from V and 6 bases from J, leaving 8 bases between. CDR3 in amino acids: CASTTYDTQYF. The CDR3 DNA reads TGTGCCAGCACTACTTATGATACGCAGTATTTT.

The V gene is TRBV5-5, the J gene TRBJ2-5; 9 nucleotides match TRBD1. CDR3 size: 15 residues. With V trimmed by 0 bases and J by 9 bases, 9 bases remained unmatched. Germline-derived CDR1 and CDR2 are SGHKS and YYEKEE (reference sequence). The CDR3 DNA reads as TGTGCCAGCAGCTTGGAGGGACAGGGACCTGGGCCCCAGTACTTC. It yields the protein CASSLEGQGPGPQYF.

The chain carries TRBV7-9 and TRBJ2-1, with D possibly matching TRBD1 (7 bases). The germline V gene has CDR1 SEHNR and CDR2 FQNEAQ (reference sequence). The ends were cut back, 2 bases at V and 6 bases at J, with 11 bases in the middle. The CDR3 is 14 residues long. The CDR3 DNA sequence: TGTGCCAGCAGCTTAAACCAGGGGGGCAATGAGCAGTTCTTC. Residues: CASSLNQGGNEQFF.

The chain links TRBV5-1 to TRBJ2-5; D might be TRBD2 (6 bases). This CDR3 is 15 amino acids long. V was pared by 2 bases and J by 2 bases, with 13 bases between. From germline, CDR1 is SGHRS and CDR2 YFSETQ. CDR3 coding DNA: TGCGCCAGCAGCTTTCTGGCGGGATCGCAAGAGACCCAGTACTTC. Amino acid sequence: CASSFLAGSQETQYF.

The genes are TRBV6-1 and TRBJ1-4; 9 bases line up with TRBD1. This CDR3 is 16 amino acids long. V dropped 2 bases and J dropped 7; count of bases not matched to a gene: 8. CDR1 is MNHNS, CDR2 SASEGT, per germline. The CDR3 nucleotides are TGTGCCAGCAGTGAAATCCCGGGACAGGGTTTTGAAAAACTGTTTTTT. It translates to CASSEIPGQGFEKLFF.

Only one count was recorded for this clone. This chain joins TRBV27 and TRBJ2-1, with D perhaps matching TRBD2 (6 bases). Germline V CDR1 and CDR2: MNHEY, SMNVEV (reference sequence). The CDR3 runs 15 residues. Trimming pared 10 bases from V and 3 bases from J, leaving 19 bases between. The DNA of the CDR3 is TGTGCCACCGGTAAACTAGCTGAAGTCTACAATGAGCAGTTCTTC. Residues: CATGKLAEVYNEQFF.

The chain links TRBV10-1 to TRBJ2-7; D call uncertain. This CDR3 comprises 13 residues. Germline V gene data show CDR1 as WNHNN and CDR2 as SYGVQD (reference sequence). Trimming stripped 0 bases from V and 5 bases from J, with 8 bases between. The CDR3 sequence: CASSESPPDEQYF. The CDR3 coding sequence is TGCGCCAGCAGTGAGTCCCCCCCGGACGAGCAGTACTTC.

The chain joins TRBV5-6 to TRBJ2-7; D unclear. The CDR3 extends over 13 amino acids. Germline CDR1 reads SGHDT; CDR2 reads YYEEEE. The V gene lost 2 bases and the J gene lost 2 bases, with 8 bases spanning the gap. CDR3 sequence reads: CASSFGRTYEQYF. CDR3 nucleotides: TGTGCCAGCAGCTTCGGACGTACCTACGAGCAGTACTTC. Variable domain in full (rest from reference TRBV5-6 and TRBJ2-7): DAGVTQSPTHLIKTRGQQVTLRCSPKSGHDTVSWYQQALGQGPQFIFQYYEEEERQRGNFPDRFSGHQFPNYSSELNVNALLLGDSALYLCASSFGRTYEQYFGPGTRLTVT.

This chain uses TRBV7-2 with TRBJ2-4; 8 nucleotides line up with TRBD2. The CDR3 totals 14 residues. Trimming cost V 5 bases and J 9 bases; bases outside gene matches: 9. The germline CDR1 and CDR2 sequences are SGHTA and FQGNSA. In DNA form, the CDR3 reads TGTGCCAGCAGCCTGGGAGCGGGAGTACGCATTCAGTACTTC. This codes for CASSLGAGVRIQYF.

The rearrangement links TRBV6-5 to TRBJ1-3; D is unresolved. Germline values: CDR1 MNHEY, CDR2 SVGAGI. Deletions cut 10 bases from V and 0 bases from J, with 13 bases between. The CDR3 consists of 14 residues. CDR3 nucleotides: TGTGCCACCTCGACCGGGAGCTCTGGAAACACCATATATTTT. Translated, it gives CATSTGSSGNTIYF.

This clone was recorded a few times. V usage is TRBV4-2 and J usage is TRBJ2-5, with 8 bases matching TRBD1. CDR3 length equals 16 residues. V trimming: 1 base; J trimming: 5 bases; junction bases outside the gene matches: 9. Looked up from germline, CDR1 is LGHNA and CDR2 is YNFKEQ. The CDR3 spells CASSQGGQGAWETQYF. The CDR3 nucleotides are TGTGCCAGCAGCCAAGGGGGTCAGGGGGCTTGGGAGACCCAGTACTTC.

Many counts were recorded for this clone. V and J are TRBV19 and TRBJ2-6, with D maybe TRBD1 (6 bases). V was shortened by 5 bases and J by 1 base, with 12 bases between the two germline ends. Germline V CDR1 and CDR2: LNHDA, SQIVND (reference sequence). The CDR3 is 16 amino acids. DNA for the CDR3: TGTGCCAGTAGTGCCGACCAGGGGTCTGGGGCCAACGTCCTGACTTTC. This codes for CASSADQGSGANVLTF.

The J gene is TRBJ2-2, the V gene TRBV7-2; D is undetermined. This CDR3 spans 15 amino acids. V gave up 2 bases and J gave up 0 bases, with 7 bases separating them. The germline V gene has CDR1 SGHTA and CDR2 FQGNSA. CDR3 bases: TGTGCCAGCAGCTTATATCACGCGAACACCGGGGAGCTGTTTTTT. Amino acids: CASSLYHANTGELFF.